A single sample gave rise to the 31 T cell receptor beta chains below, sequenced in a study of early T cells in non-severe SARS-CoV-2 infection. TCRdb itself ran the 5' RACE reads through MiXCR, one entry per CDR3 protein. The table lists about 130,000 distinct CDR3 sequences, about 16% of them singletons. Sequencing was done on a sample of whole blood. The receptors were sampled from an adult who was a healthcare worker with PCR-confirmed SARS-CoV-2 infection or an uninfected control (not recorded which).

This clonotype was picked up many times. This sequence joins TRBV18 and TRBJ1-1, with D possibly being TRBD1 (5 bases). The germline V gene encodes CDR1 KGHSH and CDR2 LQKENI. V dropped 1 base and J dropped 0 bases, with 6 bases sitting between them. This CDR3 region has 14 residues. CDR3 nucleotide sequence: TGTGCCAGCTCACCACGGGGGATGAACACTGAAGCTTTCTTT. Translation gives CASSPRGMNTEAFF. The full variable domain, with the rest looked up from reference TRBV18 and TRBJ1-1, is NAGVMQNPRHLVRRRGQEARLRCSPMKGHSHVYWYRQLPEEGLKFMVYLQKENIIDESGMPKERFSAEFPKEGPSILRIQQVVRGDSAAYFCASSPRGMNTEAFFGQGTRLTVV.

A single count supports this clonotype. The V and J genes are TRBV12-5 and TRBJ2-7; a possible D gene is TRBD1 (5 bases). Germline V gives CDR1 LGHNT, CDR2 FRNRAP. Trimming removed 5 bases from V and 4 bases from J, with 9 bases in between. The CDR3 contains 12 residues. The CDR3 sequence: CASGVTVYEQYF. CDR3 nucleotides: TGTGCTAGTGGTGTGACAGTTTACGAGCAGTACTTC. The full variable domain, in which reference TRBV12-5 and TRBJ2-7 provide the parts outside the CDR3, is DARVTQTPRHKVTEMGQEVTMRCQPILGHNTVFWYRQTMMQGLELLAYFRNRAPLDDSGMPKDRFSAEMPDATLATLKIQPSEPRDSAVYFCASGVTVYEQYFGPGTRLTVT.

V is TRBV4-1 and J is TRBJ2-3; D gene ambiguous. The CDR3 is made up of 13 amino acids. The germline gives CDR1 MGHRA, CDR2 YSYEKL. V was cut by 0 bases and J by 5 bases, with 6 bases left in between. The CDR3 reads CASSQEWQDTQYF. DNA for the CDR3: TGCGCCAGCAGCCAAGAGTGGCAAGATACGCAGTATTTT.

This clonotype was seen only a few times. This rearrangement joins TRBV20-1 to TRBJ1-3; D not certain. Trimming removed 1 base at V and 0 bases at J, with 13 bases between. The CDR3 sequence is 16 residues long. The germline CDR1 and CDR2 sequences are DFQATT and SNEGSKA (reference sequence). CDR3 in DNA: TGCAGTGCTAGAGTCCGTGGACGGGACTCTGGAAACACCATATATTTT. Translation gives CSARVRGRDSGNTIYF.

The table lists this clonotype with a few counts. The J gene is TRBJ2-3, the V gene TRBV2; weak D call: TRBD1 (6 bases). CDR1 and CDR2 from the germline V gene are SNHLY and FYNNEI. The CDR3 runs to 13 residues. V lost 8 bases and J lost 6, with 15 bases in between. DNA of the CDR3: TGTGCCAGCCGGAGCAGGGGTGGCGATACGCAGTATTTT. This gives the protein CASRSRGGDTQYF. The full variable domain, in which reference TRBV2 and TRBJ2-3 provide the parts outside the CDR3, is EPEVTQTPSHQVTQMGQEVILRCVPISNHLYFYWYRQILGQKVEFLVSFYNNEISEKSEIFDDQFSVERPDGSNFTLKIRSTKLEDSAMYFCASRSRGGDTQYFGPGTRLTVL.

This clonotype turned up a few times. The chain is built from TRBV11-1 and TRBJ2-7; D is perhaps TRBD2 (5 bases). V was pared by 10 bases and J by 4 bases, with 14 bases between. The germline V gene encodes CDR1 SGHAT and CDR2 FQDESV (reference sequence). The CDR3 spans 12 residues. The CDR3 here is CATGRTGYEQYF. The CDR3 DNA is TGTGCCACCGGAAGAACGGGGTACGAGCAGTACTTC.

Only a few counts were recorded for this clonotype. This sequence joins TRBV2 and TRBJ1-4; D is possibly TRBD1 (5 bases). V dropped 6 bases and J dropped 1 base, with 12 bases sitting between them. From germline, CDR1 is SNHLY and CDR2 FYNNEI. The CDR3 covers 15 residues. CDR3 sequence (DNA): TGTGCCAGCAGAGAAAGGAGGGGAACTAATGAAAAACTGTTTTTT. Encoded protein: CASRERRGTNEKLFF.

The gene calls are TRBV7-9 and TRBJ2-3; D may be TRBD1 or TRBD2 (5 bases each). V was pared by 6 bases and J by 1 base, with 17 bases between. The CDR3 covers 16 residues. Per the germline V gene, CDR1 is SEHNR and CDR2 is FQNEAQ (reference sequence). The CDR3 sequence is CASSLLGGRGTDTQYF. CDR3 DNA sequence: TGTGCCAGCAGTTTACTTGGGGGACGCGGCACAGATACGCAGTATTTT.

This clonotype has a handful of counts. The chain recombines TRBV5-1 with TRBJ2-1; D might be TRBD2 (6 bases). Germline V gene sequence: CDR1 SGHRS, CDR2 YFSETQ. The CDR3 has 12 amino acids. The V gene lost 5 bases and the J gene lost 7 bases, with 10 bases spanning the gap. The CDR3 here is CASSGGTNEQFF. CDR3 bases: TGCGCCAGCAGTGGCGGGACTAATGAGCAGTTCTTC.

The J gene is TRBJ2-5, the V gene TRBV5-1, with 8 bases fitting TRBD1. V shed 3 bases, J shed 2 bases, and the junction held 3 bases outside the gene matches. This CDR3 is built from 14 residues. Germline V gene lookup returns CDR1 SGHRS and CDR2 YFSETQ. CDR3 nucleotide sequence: TGCGCCAGCAGCTCCGGACAGGGACAAGAGACCCAGTACTTC. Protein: CASSSGQGQETQYF.

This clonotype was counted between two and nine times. The CDR3 here is CASSPFEGVSGGSTQYF. CDR3 coding DNA: TGTGCCAGCAGCCCTTTCGAAGGTGTTAGCGGGGGCTCGACCCAGTACTTC. The chain employs TRBV3-1 and TRBJ2-5; the match to TRBD2 covers 9 bases. CDR1 is LGHDT and CDR2 is YNNKEL in the germline V gene (reference sequence). The J segment lost 7 bases and the V segment lost 4 bases, leaving 16 bases of the junction unmatched. The CDR3 is made up of 17 amino acids.

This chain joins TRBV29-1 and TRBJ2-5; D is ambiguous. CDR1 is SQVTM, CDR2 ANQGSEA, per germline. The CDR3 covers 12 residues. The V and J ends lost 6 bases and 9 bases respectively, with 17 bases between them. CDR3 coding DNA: TGCAGCGTCCTTGCATATTCTGAGGCCCAGTACTTC. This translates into CSVLAYSEAQYF.

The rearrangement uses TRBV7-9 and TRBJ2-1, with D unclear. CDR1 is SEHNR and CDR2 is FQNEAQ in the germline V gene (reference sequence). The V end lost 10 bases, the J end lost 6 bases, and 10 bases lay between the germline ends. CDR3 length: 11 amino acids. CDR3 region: CATSKGNEQFF. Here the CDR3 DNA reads TGTGCCACTTCAAAAGGCAATGAGCAGTTCTTC.

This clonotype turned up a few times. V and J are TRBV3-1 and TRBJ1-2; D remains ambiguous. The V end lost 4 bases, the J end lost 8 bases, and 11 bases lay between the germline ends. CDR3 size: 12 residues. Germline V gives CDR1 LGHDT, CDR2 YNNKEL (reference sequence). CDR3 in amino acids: CASSLESGGYTF. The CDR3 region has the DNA TGTGCCAGCAGCCTAGAAAGCGGGGGCTACACCTTC.

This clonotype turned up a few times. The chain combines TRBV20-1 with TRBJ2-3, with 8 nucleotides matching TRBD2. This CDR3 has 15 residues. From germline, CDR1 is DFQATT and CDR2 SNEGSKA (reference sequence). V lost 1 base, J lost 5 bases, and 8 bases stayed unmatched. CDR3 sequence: CSARVTSGMGDTQYF. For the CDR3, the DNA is TGCAGTGCTAGAGTTACTAGCGGAATGGGAGATACGCAGTATTTT.

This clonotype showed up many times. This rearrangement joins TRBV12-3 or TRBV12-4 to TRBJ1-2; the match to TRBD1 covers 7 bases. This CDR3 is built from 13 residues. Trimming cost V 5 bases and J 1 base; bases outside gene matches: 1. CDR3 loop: CASSRDSNYGYTF. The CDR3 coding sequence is TGTGCCAGCAGTCGGGACAGTAACTATGGCTACACCTTC.

CDR3 nucleotides: TGTGCCAGCAGCTTAGGTCGAGGGCATGAGCAGTTCTTC. Its protein product is CASSLGRGHEQFF. The chain combines TRBV11-2 with TRBJ2-1; weak D call: TRBD2 (5 bases). Deletions cut 1 base from V and 8 bases from J, with 9 bases between. The CDR3 has 13 amino acids. Germline values: CDR1 SGHAT, CDR2 FQNNGV.

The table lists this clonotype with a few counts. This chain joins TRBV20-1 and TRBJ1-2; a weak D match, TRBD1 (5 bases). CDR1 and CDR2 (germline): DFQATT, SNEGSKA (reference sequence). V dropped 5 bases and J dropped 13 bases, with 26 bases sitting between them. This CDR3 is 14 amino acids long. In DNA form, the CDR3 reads TGCAGTGCTTCCTATACCGGGACCCTAGGAAGTGGCACCTTC. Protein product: CSASYTGTLGSGTF.

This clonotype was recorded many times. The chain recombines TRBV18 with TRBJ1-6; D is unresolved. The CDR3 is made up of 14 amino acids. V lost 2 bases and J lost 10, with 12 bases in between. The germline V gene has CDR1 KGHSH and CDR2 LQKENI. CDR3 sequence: CASSPEVSRSPLHF. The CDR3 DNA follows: TGTGCCAGCTCACCAGAGGTGTCAAGATCACCCCTCCACTTT.

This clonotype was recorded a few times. CDR3 DNA: TGTGCCAGCAGCTTGGCCGGGGCTATTGAGCAGTTCTTC. Protein product: CASSLAGAIEQFF. This chain links TRBV5-6 with TRBJ2-1; D is possibly TRBD1 or TRBD2 (5 bases each). This CDR3 spans 13 amino acids. The V and J ends lost 0 bases and 9 bases respectively, with 10 bases between them. Germline CDR1 SGHDT, CDR2 YYEEEE.

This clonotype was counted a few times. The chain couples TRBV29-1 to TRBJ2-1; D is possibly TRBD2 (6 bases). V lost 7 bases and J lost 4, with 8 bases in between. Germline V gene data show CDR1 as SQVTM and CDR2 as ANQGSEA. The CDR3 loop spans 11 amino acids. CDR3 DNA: TGCAGCGCACGGGGGTACAATGAGCAGTTCTTC. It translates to CSARGYNEQFF.

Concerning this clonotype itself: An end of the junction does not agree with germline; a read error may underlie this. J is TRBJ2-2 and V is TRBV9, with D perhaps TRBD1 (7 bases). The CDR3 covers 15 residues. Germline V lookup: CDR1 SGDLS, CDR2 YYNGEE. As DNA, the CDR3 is TGTGCCAGCAGCCCCCAGGGGGGAGACACTGGGGAGCTGTTTTTT. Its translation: CASSPQGGDTGELFF.

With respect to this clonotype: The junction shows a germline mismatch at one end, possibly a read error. CDR3: CSVSKGGQVGEKLVF. In DNA form, the CDR3 reads TGCAGCGTATCCAAAGGAGGGCAGGTCGGGGAAAAACTGGTTTTT. This chain connects TRBV29-1 to TRBJ1-4; D remains unclear. The CDR3 consists of 15 residues. Germline V gives CDR1 SQVTM, CDR2 ANQGSEA.

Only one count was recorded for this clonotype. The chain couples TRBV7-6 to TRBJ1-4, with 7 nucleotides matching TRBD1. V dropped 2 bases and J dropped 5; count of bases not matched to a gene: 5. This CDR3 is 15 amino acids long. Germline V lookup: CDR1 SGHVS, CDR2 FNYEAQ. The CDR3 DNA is TGTGCCAGCAGCTTACAGACAGGGATGAATGAAAAACTGTTTTTT. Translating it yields CASSLQTGMNEKLFF.

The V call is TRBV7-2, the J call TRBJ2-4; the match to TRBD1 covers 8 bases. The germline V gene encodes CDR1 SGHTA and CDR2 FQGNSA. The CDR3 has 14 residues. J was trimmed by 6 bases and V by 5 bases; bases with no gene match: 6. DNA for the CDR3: TGTGCCAGCAGCCCGGACAGGGTTGGAAACATTCAGTACTTC. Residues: CASSPDRVGNIQYF.

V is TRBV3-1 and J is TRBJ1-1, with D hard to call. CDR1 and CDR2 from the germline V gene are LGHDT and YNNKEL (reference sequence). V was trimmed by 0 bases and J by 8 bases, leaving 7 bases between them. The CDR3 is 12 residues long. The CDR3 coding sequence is TGTGCCAGCAGCCAAGAACCACCGGAAGCTTTCTTT. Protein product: CASSQEPPEAFF.

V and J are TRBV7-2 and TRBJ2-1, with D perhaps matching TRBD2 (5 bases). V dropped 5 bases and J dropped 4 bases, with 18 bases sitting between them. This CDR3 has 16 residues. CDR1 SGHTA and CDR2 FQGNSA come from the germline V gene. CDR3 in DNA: TGTGCCAGCAGCGAGACTAACCTGAGAAGATACAATGAGCAGTTCTTC. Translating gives CASSETNLRRYNEQFF.

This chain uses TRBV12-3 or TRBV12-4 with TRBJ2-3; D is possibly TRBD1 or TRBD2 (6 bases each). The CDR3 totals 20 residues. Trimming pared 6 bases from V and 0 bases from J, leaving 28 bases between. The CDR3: CASSHSGQISGAASTDTQYF. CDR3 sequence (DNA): TGTGCCAGCAGCCACTCCGGACAGATCTCGGGAGCCGCTAGCACAGATACGCAGTATTTT.

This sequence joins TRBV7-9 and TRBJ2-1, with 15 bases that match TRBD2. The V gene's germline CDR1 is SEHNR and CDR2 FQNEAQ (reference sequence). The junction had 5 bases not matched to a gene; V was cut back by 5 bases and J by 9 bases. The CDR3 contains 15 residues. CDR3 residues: CASSRTSGGAGEQFF. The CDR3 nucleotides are TGTGCCAGCAGCCGGACTAGCGGGGGGGCAGGTGAGCAGTTCTTC.

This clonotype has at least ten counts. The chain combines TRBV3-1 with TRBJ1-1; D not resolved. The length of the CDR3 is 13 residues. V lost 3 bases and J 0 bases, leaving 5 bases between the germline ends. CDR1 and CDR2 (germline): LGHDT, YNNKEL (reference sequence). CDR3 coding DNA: TGTGCCAGCAGCCACCAATTGAACACTGAAGCTTTCTTT. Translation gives CASSHQLNTEAFF.

The CDR3 region is CSAARGSQADTQYF. The CDR3 DNA reads as TGCAGTGCTGCGCGGGGATCCCAAGCAGATACGCAGTATTTT. This chain joins TRBV20-1 and TRBJ2-3; D is possibly TRBD2 (6 bases). This CDR3 contains 14 residues. Germline V gene data show CDR1 as DFQATT and CDR2 as SNEGSKA (reference sequence). V lost 5 bases and J lost 4, with 16 bases in between.